These 19 T cell receptor beta chains share one sample of origin, sequenced in a study of blood T cell repertoires in COVID-19. The data were produced by immunoSEQ multiplex PCR, yet TCRdb's version contains in-frame clones alone and is incomplete. Counted here are under 150,000 clones, 85% occurring once; the ten biggest clones make up roughly 11%. The sequenced material came from peripheral blood. Source of these receptors: a man aged 80 or over with acute or convalescent COVID-19.

This chain connects TRBV29-1 to TRBJ2-7, with 8 nucleotides matching TRBD2. The CDR3 extends over 14 amino acids. With V trimmed by 6 bases and J by 4 bases, 11 bases remained unmatched. From germline, CDR1 is SQVTM and CDR2 ANQGSEA. In DNA, the CDR3 is TGCAGCGTGGGGGAGCGGGAGAGGGGATACGAGCAGTACTTC. Protein product: CSVGERERGYEQYF.

V and J are TRBV6-6 and TRBJ1-1, with 7 positions matching TRBD1. Looked up from germline, CDR1 is MNHNY and CDR2 is SVGAGI (reference sequence). This CDR3 is built from 15 residues. With 5 bases clipped from V and 1 base from J, the junction kept 7 bases outside the gene matches. The CDR3 is CASSGRQGENTEAFF. The CDR3 nucleotides are TGTGCCAGCAGTGGAAGACAGGGAGAGAACACTGAAGCTTTCTTT.

This sequence joins TRBV3-1 (or the pseudogene TRBV3-2) and TRBJ1-2, with a tentative D call TRBD1 (5 bases). V lost 3 bases, J lost 4 bases, and 9 bases lay in between. The V gene's germline CDR1 is LGHDT and CDR2 YNNKEL (reference sequence). The CDR3 is 13 amino acids. For the CDR3, the DNA is TGTGCCAGCAGCCACGGGGGAACCTATGGCTACACCTTC. As protein: CASSHGGTYGYTF.

The chain carries TRBV21-1 and TRBJ2-7; the listed D gene, TRBD1, was not tested against the DNA. TRBV21-1 is a known pseudogene. This CDR3 region has 19 residues. As DNA, the CDR3 is TGTGCCAGCAGCAAAGTTGGGGCAGGGGAACCCCTTTTACCTTACGAGCAGTACTTC. Protein: CASSKVGAGEPLLPYEQYF.

The V call is TRBV11-2, the J call TRBJ1-5, with 8 bases lining up with TRBD1. Losses at the gene ends were 4 bases for V and 0 bases for J; bases not matched to a gene: 8. CDR3 length: 17 amino acids. The germline gives CDR1 SGHAT, CDR2 FQNNGV. DNA of the CDR3: TGTGCCAGCAGCTCTACAGGGGGTACGATTAGCAATCAGCCCCAGCATTTT. Translated: CASSSTGGTISNQPQHF. The variable domain in full, with the rest retrieved from reference TRBV11-2 and TRBJ1-5, is EAGVAQSPRYKIIEKRQSVAFWCNPISGHATLYWYQQILGQGPKLLIQFQNNGVVDDSQLPKDRFSAERLKGVDSTLKIQPAKLEDSAVYLCASSSTGGTISNQPQHFGDGTRLSIL.

The chain recombines TRBV9 with TRBJ2-7; 13 bases line up with TRBD2. V dropped 0 bases and J dropped 5; count of bases not matched to a gene: 2. There are 15 residues in the CDR3. In germline, CDR1 is SGDLS, CDR2 YYNGEE. The CDR3 coding sequence is TGTGCCAGCAGCGTAGAAGGGACTAGCGGGAACGAGCAGTACTTC. It codes for CASSVEGTSGNEQYF.

V is TRBV28 and J is TRBJ1-2; unclear D gene. This CDR3 comprises 12 residues. The V gene lost 3 bases and the J gene lost 4 bases, with 6 bases spanning the gap. CDR1 is MDHEN, CDR2 SYDVKM, per germline. CDR3: CASSFGSYGYTF. The CDR3 nucleotides read TGTGCCAGCAGTTTTGGGAGCTATGGCTACACCTTC.

In this sample, this clone turned up a few times. This chain joins TRBV18 and TRBJ1-2, with TRBD1 matching over 8 bases. Per germline, CDR1 KGHSH and CDR2 LQKENI. V dropped 3 bases and J dropped 8; count of bases not matched to a gene: 11. The length of the CDR3 is 15 residues. CDR3 loop: CASSPVGQGVGGYTF. The CDR3, as DNA: TGTGCCAGCTCACCGGTTGGACAGGGTGTGGGAGGCTACACCTTC. Looking up the rest from reference TRBV18 and TRBJ1-2 gives the full variable domain: NAGVMQNPRHLVRRRGQEARLRCSPMKGHSHVYWYRQLPEEGLKFMVYLQKENIIDESGMPKERFSAEFPKEGPSILRIQQVVRGDSAAYFCASSPVGQGVGGYTFGSGTRLTVV.

This clone occurred a few times. This chain joins TRBV7-8 and TRBJ1-4; weak D call: TRBD1 (6 bases). Trimming took 4 bases from V and 5 from J, leaving 17 bases between them. This CDR3 is built from 16 residues. Germline CDR1 SGHVS, CDR2 FQNEAQ. The CDR3 bases are TGTGCCAGCAGCTCCCCCCAGGGGACAAAGAATGAAAAACTGTTTTTT. It codes for CASSSPQGTKNEKLFF.

V and J are TRBV7-9 and TRBJ2-2; TRBD1 matches 9 bases. The CDR3 runs to 15 residues. The germline gives CDR1 SEHNR, CDR2 FQNEAQ (reference sequence). With 5 bases clipped from V and 7 bases from J, the junction kept 8 bases outside the gene matches. Here the CDR3 DNA reads TGTGCCAGCAGCCATACGACAGGGGGGAACGGGGAGCTGTTTTTT. Its protein product is CASSHTTGGNGELFF.

The CDR3 DNA follows: TGTGCCAGCAGCTTAGACGGACAACTAGCGGGTGAAAAACTGTTTTTT. This codes for CASSLDGQLAGEKLFF. The chain carries TRBV7-8 and TRBJ1-4, with D possibly TRBD1 on 5 matching bases. CDR3 length: 16 residues. The V end lost 1 base, the J end lost 7 bases, and 16 bases lay between the germline ends. Germline V gene data show CDR1 as SGHVS and CDR2 as FQNEAQ.

The chain recombines TRBV12-3 or TRBV12-4 with TRBJ2-5; D remains unclear. The CDR3 contains 12 residues. Deletions cut 3 bases from V and 5 bases from J, with 7 bases between. In DNA form, the CDR3 reads TGTGCCAGCAGTTTTAGCCGGGAGACCCAGTACTTC. Its protein is CASSFSRETQYF.

This clone has only one observation. This chain connects TRBV2 to TRBJ2-1; D is possibly TRBD2 (7 bases). This CDR3 has 15 residues. Germline V gene lookup returns CDR1 SNHLY and CDR2 FYNNEI. V was clipped by 11 bases and J by 9 bases, with 26 bases between them. As DNA, the CDR3 is TGTGCCGGGGACCCGGCGGGGGCGAAGGGTGGTGAGCAGTTCTTC. It encodes CAGDPAGAKGGEQFF.

In this sample, this clone turned up a few times. V and J are TRBV7-6 and TRBJ1-3, with TRBD1 as a possible D gene (6 bases). The CDR3 totals 17 residues. V was pared by 0 bases and J by 0 bases, with 12 bases between. From germline, CDR1 is SGHVS and CDR2 FNYEAQ. CDR3 protein: CASSLAPAGDSGNTIYF. The CDR3 nucleotides are TGTGCCAGCAGCTTAGCCCCGGCAGGGGACTCTGGAAACACCATATATTTT.

The chain joins TRBV5-5 to TRBJ2-5, with 7 bases lining up with TRBD1. The CDR3 spans 13 residues. The germline V gene encodes CDR1 SGHKS and CDR2 YYEKEE (reference sequence). Germline trimming cut 7 bases from V and 2 bases from J; bases unmatched to any gene: 5. CDR3 DNA sequence: TGTGCCAGCGTCGGGACAGATCAAGAGACCCAGTACTTC. Its protein product is CASVGTDQETQYF.

In nucleotides, the CDR3 is TGTGCCAGCAGCTTGAGACAGTCAGTTAATGAAAAACTGTTTTTT. Amino acids: CASSLRQSVNEKLFF. J is TRBJ1-4 and V is TRBV7-2, with TRBD1 as a possible D gene (5 bases). The CDR3 consists of 15 residues. Germline V gene sequence: CDR1 SGHTA, CDR2 FQGNSA. V was shortened by 3 bases and J by 4 bases, with 12 bases between the two germline ends.

The V gene is TRBV7-2, the J gene TRBJ2-4; 7 nucleotides agree with TRBD1. This CDR3 is built from 17 residues. J lost 3 bases, V lost 4 bases, and 12 bases had no gene match. In germline, CDR1 is SGHTA, CDR2 FQGNSA. Here the CDR3 reads CASSSDNRGNFKNIQYF. CDR3 nucleotides: TGTGCCAGCAGCTCTGACAACAGGGGCAATTTCAAAAACATTCAGTACTTC. The whole variable domain, remainder taken from reference TRBV7-2 and TRBJ2-4, is GAGVSQSPSNKVTEKGKDVELRCDPISGHTALYWYRQSLGQGLEFLIYFQGNSAPDKSGLPSDRFSAERTGGSVSTLTIQRTQQEDSAVYLCASSSDNRGNFKNIQYFGAGTRLSVL.

V and J are TRBV7-9 and TRBJ1-4; D is undetermined. Looked up from germline, CDR1 is SEHNR and CDR2 is FQNEAQ (reference sequence). V was pared by 5 bases and J by 0 bases, with 7 bases between. The CDR3 runs to 14 residues. CDR3 bases: TGTGCCAGCAGCCCGGGAGCAACTAATGAAAAACTGTTTTTT. Translated, it gives CASSPGATNEKLFF. Complete variable domain (other parts from reference TRBV7-9 and TRBJ1-4): DTGVSQNPRHKITKRGQNVTFRCDPISEHNRLYWYRQTLGQGPEFLTYFQNEAQLEKSRLLSDRFSAERPKGSFSTLEIQRTEQGDSAMYLCASSPGATNEKLFFGSGTQLSVL.

The V call is TRBV28, the J call TRBJ2-7; TRBD1 matches at 10 bases. The V gene end was trimmed by 5 bases and the J gene end by 2 bases; junction bases not matched to a gene: 15. The CDR3 is 18 amino acids. Germline CDR1 reads MDHEN; CDR2 reads SYDVKM. The CDR3 loop reads CASSGTGTGVNIPYEQYF. CDR3 nucleotide sequence: TGTGCCAGCAGTGGAACCGGGACAGGGGTAAACATTCCCTACGAGCAGTACTTC. The whole variable domain, filled in from reference TRBV28 and TRBJ2-7, reads DVKVTQSSRYLVKRTGEKVFLECVQDMDHENMFWYRQDPGLGLRLIYFSYDVKMKEKGDIPEGYSVSREKKERFSLILESASTNQTSMYLCASSGTGTGVNIPYEQYFGPGTRLTVT.